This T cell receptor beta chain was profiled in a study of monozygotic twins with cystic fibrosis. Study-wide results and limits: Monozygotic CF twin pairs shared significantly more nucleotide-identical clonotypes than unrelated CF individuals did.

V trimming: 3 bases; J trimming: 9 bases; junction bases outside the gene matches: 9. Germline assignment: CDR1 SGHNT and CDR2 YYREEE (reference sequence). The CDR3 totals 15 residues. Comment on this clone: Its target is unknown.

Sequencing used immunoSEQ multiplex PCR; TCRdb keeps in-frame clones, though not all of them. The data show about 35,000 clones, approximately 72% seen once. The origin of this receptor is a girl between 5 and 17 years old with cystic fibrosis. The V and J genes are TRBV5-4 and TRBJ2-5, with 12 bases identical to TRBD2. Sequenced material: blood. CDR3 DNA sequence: TGTGCCAGCAGCTCCGGGACTAGCGGGTTCAGGGCCCAGTACTTC. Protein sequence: CASSSGTSGFRAQYF.